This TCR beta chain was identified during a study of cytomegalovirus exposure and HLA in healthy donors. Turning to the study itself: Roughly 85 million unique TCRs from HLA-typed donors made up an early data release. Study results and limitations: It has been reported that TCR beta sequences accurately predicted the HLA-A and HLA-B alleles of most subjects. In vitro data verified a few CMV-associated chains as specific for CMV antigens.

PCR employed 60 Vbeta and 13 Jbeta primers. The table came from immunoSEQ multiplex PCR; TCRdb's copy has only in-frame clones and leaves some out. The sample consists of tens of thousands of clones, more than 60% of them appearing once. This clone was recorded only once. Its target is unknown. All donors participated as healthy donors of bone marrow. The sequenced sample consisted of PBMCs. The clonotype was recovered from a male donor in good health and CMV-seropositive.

The CDR3 loop reads CASSSEQGLINYGYTF. As DNA, the CDR3 is TGTGCCAGCAGCTCGGAACAGGGCCTAATTAACTATGGCTACACCTTC. This rearrangement joins TRBV7-8 to TRBJ1-2; possibly TRBD1 for D (6 bases). This CDR3 has 16 amino acids. Germline V gene data show CDR1 as SGHVS and CDR2 as FQNEAQ. The V gene lost 4 bases and the J gene lost 1 base, with 16 bases spanning the gap.